Listed below are T cell receptor beta chains from one sample, sequenced in a study of control samples from healthy donors and cancer patients. The assay was immunoSEQ multiplex PCR, and TCRdb's table has in-frame clones only and misses some. The sample has over 85,000 clones, about 88% seen once; the top ten hold under 40%. Source material: PBMCs. The origin of the receptors is an older man with lung cancer. Both conserved end residues are part of each CDR3. A D gene is named only where the DNA matches it firmly. Clone size, where shown, is once, few, many, or a class for clones that have expanded.

v_call,d_call,clone_size,j_call,cdr3_aa,cdr3_nt
TRBV5-6,TRBD1,.,TRBJ1-2,CASSRDRGAYGYTF,TGTGCCAGCAGCCGGGACAGGGGGGCCTATGGCTACACCTTC
TRBV5-1,TRBD1,.,TRBJ2-3,CASTFSTGGTDTQYF,TGCGCCAGCACGTTCAGTACAGGGGGCACAGATACGCAGTATTTT
TRBV7-9,.,once,TRBJ1-5,CASSLADQPQHF,TGTGCCAGCAGCTTAGCCGATCAGCCCCAGCATTTT
TRBV15,.,.,TRBJ1-4,CATSRTGRGTNEKLFF,TGTGCCACCAGCAGAACGGGACGGGGAACTAATGAAAAACTGTTTTTT
TRBV10-3,.,.,TRBJ1-1,CAISEPGGGPTEAFF,TGTGCCATCAGTGAGCCTGGAGGGGGACCCACTGAAGCTTTCTTT
TRBV30,.,.,TRBJ1-5,CAWSRGGGLQPQHF,TGTGCCTGGAGCAGGGGTGGAGGGCTTCAGCCCCAGCATTTT
TRBV5-8,TRBD2,.,TRBJ2-4,CASSFASGGLKNIQYF,TGTGCCAGCAGCTTCGCTAGCGGGGGGCTCAAAAACATTCAGTACTTC
TRBV2,TRBD1,.,TRBJ1-4,CASSEPTGALLSNEKLFF,TGTGCCAGCAGTGAGCCTACAGGGGCCCTCTTGAGCAATGAAAAACTGTTTTTT
TRBV7-9,.,hyperexpanded,TRBJ2-2,CASSLVGGSGELFF,TGTGCCAGCAGCTTAGTGGGCGGGTCCGGGGAGCTGTTTTTT
TRBV6-5,.,.,TRBJ2-7,CASSSRPGSSHEQYF,TGTGCCAGCAGTTCCCGCCCAGGGAGCTCCCACGAGCAGTACTTC
TRBV5-8,.,once,TRBJ1-5,CASSLEGLGNQPQHF,TGTGCCAGCAGCTTGGAGGGTTTAGGCAATCAGCCCCAGCATTTT
TRBV18,.,few,TRBJ2-4,CASSPQTGRKNIQYF,TGTGCCAGCTCACCCCAGACAGGGAGGAAAAACATTCAGTACTTC
TRBV5-1,.,.,TRBJ1-1,CASSLDVNTEAFF,TGCGCCAGCAGCCTGGACGTGAACACTGAAGCTTTCTTT
TRBV19,TRBD2,.,TRBJ2-5,CASSVSGGTETQYF,TGTGCCAGTAGTGTTAGCGGGGGGACGGAGACCCAGTACTTC
TRBV19,TRBD1,.,TRBJ1-2,CASSYRGRNYGYTF,TGTGCCAGTAGCTACAGGGGGCGCAACTATGGCTACACCTTC
TRBV2,TRBD1,.,TRBJ1-6,CASRGRGPVSYNSPLHF,TGTGCCAGCAGGGGCAGGGGGCCCGTCTCCTATAATTCACCCCTCCACTTT
TRBV28,.,.,TRBJ2-5,CASSSGVAQYF,TGTGCCAGCAGTTCAGGGGTTGCCCAGTACTTC
TRBV18,TRBD1,.,TRBJ2-5,CASSPGTGRQETQYF,TGTGCCAGCTCACCAGGGACAGGGCGTCAAGAGACCCAGTACTTC
TRBV24-1,TRBD2,.,TRBJ2-2,CAPGLAGANTGELFF,TGTGCCCCGGGACTAGCGGGGGCGAACACCGGGGAGCTGTTTTTT
TRBV4-3,.,.,TRBJ2-2,CASSQVAAGELFF,TGCGCCAGCAGCCAAGTGGCAGCCGGGGAGCTGTTTTTT
TRBV2,.,.,TRBJ2-3,CASSEADLDGQYF,TGTGCCAGCAGTGAAGCGGACCTCGACGGGCAGTATTTT
TRBV4-1,TRBD1,.,TRBJ1-1,CASSQVDRGGTEAFF,TGCGCCAGCAGCCAAGTCGACAGGGGTGGAACTGAAGCTTTCTTT
TRBV5-1,.,.,TRBJ1-2,CASSLVAGLGYGYTF,TGCGCCAGCAGCTTGGTTGCAGGGTTAGGCTATGGCTACACCTTC
TRBV28,.,many,TRBJ1-2,CASWTAENYGYTF,TGTGCCAGCTGGACGGCCGAGAACTATGGCTACACCTTC
TRBV5-6,TRBD1,.,TRBJ2-5,CASSSDRGPRETQYF,TGTGCCAGCAGCTCGGACAGGGGCCCTCGGGAGACCCAGTACTTC
TRBV7-8,.,.,TRBJ1-5,CASSLTDSNQPQHF,TGTGCCAGCAGCTTAACCGATAGCAATCAGCCCCAGCATTTT
TRBV6-1,TRBD2,once,TRBJ2-3,CASSAPLAASTDTQYF,TGTGCCAGCAGTGCCCCACTAGCGGCTAGCACAGATACGCAGTATTTT
TRBV5-1,.,.,TRBJ1-1,CASSTPGPENTEAFF,TGCGCCAGCAGCACTCCCGGGCCTGAGAACACTGAAGCTTTCTTT
TRBV6-2/TRBV6-3,.,.,TRBJ1-5,CASSYHGGGPNQPQHF,TGTGCCAGCAGTTATCACGGGGGGGGGCCAAATCAGCCCCAGCATTTT
TRBV10-3,.,.,TRBJ1-2,CAISELSQGHYGYTF,TGTGCCATCAGTGAACTATCCCAGGGGCACTATGGCTACACCTTC
TRBV9,.,.,TRBJ1-1,CASSSRGVNTEAFF,TGTGCCAGCAGCTCGAGGGGGGTGAACACTGAAGCTTTCTTT
TRBV5-1,.,.,TRBJ2-3,CASTLPDTDTQYF,TGCGCCAGCACGCTCCCAGACACAGATACGCAGTATTTT
TRBV5-6,.,few,TRBJ2-3,CASSPRGASIHTDTQYF,TGTGCCAGCAGCCCCCGGGGGGCCAGTATTCACACAGATACGCAGTATTTT
TRBV4-2,.,.,TRBJ2-1,CASSQTGGLAGVNEQFF,TGTGCCAGCAGCCAAACCGGGGGGCTGGCGGGAGTGAATGAGCAGTTCTTC
TRBV5-6,.,.,TRBJ1-3,CASSFTSSGNTIYF,TGTGCCAGCAGCTTTACTAGCTCTGGAAACACCATATATTTT
TRBV5-1,.,.,TRBJ2-2,CASNRDITGELFF,TGCGCCAGCAACCGGGACATAACCGGGGAGCTGTTTTTT
TRBV12-3/TRBV12-4,.,.,TRBJ1-2,CASSFATGSGYTF,TGTGCCAGCAGTTTCGCGACAGGATCGGGCTACACCTTC
TRBV30,TRBD1,few,TRBJ2-7,CAWSVGTGVIYEQYF,TGTGCCTGGAGTGTGGGGACAGGGGTCATCTACGAGCAGTACTTC
TRBV19,.,.,TRBJ1-3,CASSESGNTIYF,TGTGCCAGTAGTGAATCTGGAAACACCATATATTTT
TRBV7-7,.,once,TRBJ2-5,CASSLDVHRPGSETQYF,TGTGCTAGCAGCTTAGACGTCCACAGGCCGGGAAGCGAGACCCAGTACTTC
TRBV27,TRBD2,.,TRBJ2-3,CASSLLGLAGGPGTDTQYF,TGTGCCAGCAGTTTATTGGGACTAGCGGGGGGGCCAGGCACAGATACGCAGTATTTT
TRBV24-1,TRBD1,.,TRBJ2-7,CATSDLPPLQGANVLTYEQYF,TGTGCCACCAGTGATTTACCCCCCCTACAGGGGGCGAATGTTCTGACCTACGAGCAGTACTTC
TRBV2,.,.,TRBJ1-3,CASTTGTGNTIYF,TGTGCCAGCACCACCGGAACTGGAAACACCATATATTTT
TRBV5-6,.,.,TRBJ1-1,CASSLITEAFF,TGTGCCAGCAGCTTGATAACTGAAGCTTTCTTT
TRBV6-6,.,.,TRBJ1-2,CASSSRQTSNYGYTF,TGTGCCAGCAGTTCGAGACAGACTTCTAACTATGGCTACACCTTC